What follows are 12 T cell receptor beta chains derived from one specimen sequenced in a study of blood T cell repertoires in COVID-19. The repertoire was sequenced with immunoSEQ multiplex PCR; TCRdb's copy has only in-frame clones and lacks some. Here the sample spans approximately 670,000 clones, around 89% being singletons. Sequences were obtained from peripheral blood. The source is a woman aged 18-35 years with acute or convalescent COVID-19.

This clone came up once. The chain couples TRBV5-1 to TRBJ2-6; 9 bases map to TRBD1. J gave up 4 bases and V 2 bases, and 7 bases lay outside the gene matches. CDR3 length: 17 residues. Germline V gives CDR1 SGHRS, CDR2 YFSETQ. The CDR3: CASSFPGQGTGANVLTF. The CDR3, as DNA: TGCGCCAGCAGCTTCCCGGGACAGGGTACGGGGGCCAACGTCCTGACTTTC.

The chain uses TRBV6-5 and TRBJ2-3; maybe TRBD1 (5 bases). Trimming stripped 8 bases from V and 2 bases from J, with 11 bases between. CDR1 is MNHEY and CDR2 is SVGAGI in the germline V gene. The length of the CDR3 is 13 residues. The CDR3 reads CASSDTYTDTQYF. The CDR3 DNA is TGTGCCAGCTCGGACACGTACACAGATACGCAGTATTTT.

This rearrangement joins TRBV5-4 to TRBJ1-2; no definite D call. The CDR3 consists of 11 residues. In germline, CDR1 is SGHNT, CDR2 YYREEE (reference sequence). Trimming took 4 bases from V and 2 from J, leaving 3 bases between them. CDR3 DNA sequence: TGTGCCAGCAGCCTCAACTATGGCTACACCTTC. It yields the protein CASSLNYGYTF.

The chain recombines TRBV2 with TRBJ1-5, with D uncertain. The CDR3 is made up of 15 amino acids. V was trimmed by 3 bases and J by 0 bases, leaving 9 bases between them. Germline assignment: CDR1 SNHLY and CDR2 FYNNEI. CDR3 loop: CASSDTPNSNQPQHF. The CDR3 nucleotides read TGTGCCAGCAGTGATACACCGAATAGCAATCAGCCCCAGCATTTT.

The chain combines TRBV3-1 (or the pseudogene TRBV3-2) with TRBJ1-6; unclear D gene. The CDR3 extends over 17 amino acids. CDR1 is LGHDT and CDR2 is YNNKEL in the germline V gene (reference sequence). Trimming left V 0 bases short and J 0 bases short, with 9 bases between. The CDR3 reads CASSQENGSSYNSPLHF. DNA for the CDR3: TGTGCCAGCAGCCAAGAGAACGGGAGCTCCTATAATTCACCCCTCCACTTT.

The chain carries TRBV5-1 and TRBJ2-5, with 13 bases aligning to TRBD2. The CDR3 extends over 15 amino acids. V gave up 2 bases and J gave up 4 bases; unmatched junction bases: 2. Germline CDR1 is SGHRS and CDR2 is YFSETQ. The CDR3 DNA follows: TGCGCCAGCAGCTTAAGACTAGCGGGGGGAGAGACCCAGTACTTC. Amino acids: CASSLRLAGGETQYF.

The chain couples TRBV24-1 to TRBJ1-1; possible D gene TRBD1, 5 bases. The CDR3 is made up of 13 amino acids. Germline CDR1 and CDR2: KGHDR and SFDVKD. V was cut by 1 base and J by 11 bases, with 13 bases left in between. This chain's CDR3 is CATSDFRGGGAFF. The DNA for the CDR3 is TGTGCCACCAGTGATTTCCGGGGGGGTGGCGCTTTCTTT.

The gene calls are TRBV5-5 and TRBJ2-7, with 9 bases lining up with TRBD1. From germline, CDR1 is SGHKS and CDR2 YYEKEE (reference sequence). The V gene end was trimmed by 7 bases and the J gene end by 4 bases; junction bases not matched to a gene: 6. The CDR3 is made up of 13 amino acids. CDR3 sequence reads: CASRGTGRYEQYF. Written as DNA, the CDR3 is TGTGCCAGCCGAGGGACAGGGCGTTACGAGCAGTACTTC. The full variable domain, in which reference TRBV5-5 and TRBJ2-7 provide the parts outside the CDR3, is DAGVTQSPTHLIKTRGQQVTLRCSPISGHKSVSWYQQVLGQGPQFIFQYYEKEERGRGNFPDRFSARQFPNYSSELNVNALLLGDSALYLCASRGTGRYEQYFGPGTRLTVT.

In its sample, this clone was seen once. The V and J genes are TRBV12-5 and TRBJ1-1; the match to TRBD1 covers 9 bases. V trimming: 2 bases; J trimming: 6 bases; junction bases outside the gene matches: 31. The germline V gene encodes CDR1 LGHNT and CDR2 FRNRAP. The CDR3 is 23 residues long. In DNA, the CDR3 is TGTGCTAGTGGTTTGCCTTCTCGGGGGACAGGGAGGGTTGGTAGGGTTGGATTTGCTGAAGCTTTCTTT. Its protein product is CASGLPSRGTGRVGRVGFAEAFF. The variable domain in full, completed from reference TRBV12-5 and TRBJ1-1, reads DARVTQTPRHKVTEMGQEVTMRCQPILGHNTVFWYRQTMMQGLELLAYFRNRAPLDDSGMPKDRFSAEMPDATLATLKIQPSEPRDSAVYFCASGLPSRGTGRVGRVGFAEAFFGQGTRLTVV.

The J gene is TRBJ1-4, the V gene TRBV25-1, with D perhaps TRBD1 (5 bases). This CDR3 is built from 13 residues. Germline V gene lookup returns CDR1 MGHDK and CDR2 SYGVNS. V was pared by 5 bases and J by 8 bases, with 12 bases between. CDR3 loop: CASSLPGDEKLFF. CDR3 nucleotides: TGTGCCAGCAGTTTGCCGGGGGACGAAAAACTGTTTTTT.

The chain recombines TRBV29-1 with TRBJ2-3, with 7 bases aligning to TRBD2. Looked up from germline, CDR1 is SQVTM and CDR2 is ANQGSEA. Losses at the gene ends were 5 bases for V and 0 bases for J; bases not matched to a gene: 8. This CDR3 contains 15 residues. Here the CDR3 DNA reads TGCAGCGTTTGGGACTATACCCAGAGCACAGATACGCAGTATTTT. It encodes CSVWDYTQSTDTQYF.

V is TRBV7-8 and J is TRBJ2-7, with 16 positions matching TRBD2. With V trimmed by 5 bases and J by 2 bases, 3 bases remained unmatched. The CDR3 loop spans 16 amino acids. Germline lookup yields CDR1 SGHVS and CDR2 FQNEAQ. CDR3 region: CASSMGLAGGTYEQYF. Here the CDR3 DNA reads TGTGCCAGCAGCATGGGACTAGCGGGGGGGACCTACGAGCAGTACTTC.